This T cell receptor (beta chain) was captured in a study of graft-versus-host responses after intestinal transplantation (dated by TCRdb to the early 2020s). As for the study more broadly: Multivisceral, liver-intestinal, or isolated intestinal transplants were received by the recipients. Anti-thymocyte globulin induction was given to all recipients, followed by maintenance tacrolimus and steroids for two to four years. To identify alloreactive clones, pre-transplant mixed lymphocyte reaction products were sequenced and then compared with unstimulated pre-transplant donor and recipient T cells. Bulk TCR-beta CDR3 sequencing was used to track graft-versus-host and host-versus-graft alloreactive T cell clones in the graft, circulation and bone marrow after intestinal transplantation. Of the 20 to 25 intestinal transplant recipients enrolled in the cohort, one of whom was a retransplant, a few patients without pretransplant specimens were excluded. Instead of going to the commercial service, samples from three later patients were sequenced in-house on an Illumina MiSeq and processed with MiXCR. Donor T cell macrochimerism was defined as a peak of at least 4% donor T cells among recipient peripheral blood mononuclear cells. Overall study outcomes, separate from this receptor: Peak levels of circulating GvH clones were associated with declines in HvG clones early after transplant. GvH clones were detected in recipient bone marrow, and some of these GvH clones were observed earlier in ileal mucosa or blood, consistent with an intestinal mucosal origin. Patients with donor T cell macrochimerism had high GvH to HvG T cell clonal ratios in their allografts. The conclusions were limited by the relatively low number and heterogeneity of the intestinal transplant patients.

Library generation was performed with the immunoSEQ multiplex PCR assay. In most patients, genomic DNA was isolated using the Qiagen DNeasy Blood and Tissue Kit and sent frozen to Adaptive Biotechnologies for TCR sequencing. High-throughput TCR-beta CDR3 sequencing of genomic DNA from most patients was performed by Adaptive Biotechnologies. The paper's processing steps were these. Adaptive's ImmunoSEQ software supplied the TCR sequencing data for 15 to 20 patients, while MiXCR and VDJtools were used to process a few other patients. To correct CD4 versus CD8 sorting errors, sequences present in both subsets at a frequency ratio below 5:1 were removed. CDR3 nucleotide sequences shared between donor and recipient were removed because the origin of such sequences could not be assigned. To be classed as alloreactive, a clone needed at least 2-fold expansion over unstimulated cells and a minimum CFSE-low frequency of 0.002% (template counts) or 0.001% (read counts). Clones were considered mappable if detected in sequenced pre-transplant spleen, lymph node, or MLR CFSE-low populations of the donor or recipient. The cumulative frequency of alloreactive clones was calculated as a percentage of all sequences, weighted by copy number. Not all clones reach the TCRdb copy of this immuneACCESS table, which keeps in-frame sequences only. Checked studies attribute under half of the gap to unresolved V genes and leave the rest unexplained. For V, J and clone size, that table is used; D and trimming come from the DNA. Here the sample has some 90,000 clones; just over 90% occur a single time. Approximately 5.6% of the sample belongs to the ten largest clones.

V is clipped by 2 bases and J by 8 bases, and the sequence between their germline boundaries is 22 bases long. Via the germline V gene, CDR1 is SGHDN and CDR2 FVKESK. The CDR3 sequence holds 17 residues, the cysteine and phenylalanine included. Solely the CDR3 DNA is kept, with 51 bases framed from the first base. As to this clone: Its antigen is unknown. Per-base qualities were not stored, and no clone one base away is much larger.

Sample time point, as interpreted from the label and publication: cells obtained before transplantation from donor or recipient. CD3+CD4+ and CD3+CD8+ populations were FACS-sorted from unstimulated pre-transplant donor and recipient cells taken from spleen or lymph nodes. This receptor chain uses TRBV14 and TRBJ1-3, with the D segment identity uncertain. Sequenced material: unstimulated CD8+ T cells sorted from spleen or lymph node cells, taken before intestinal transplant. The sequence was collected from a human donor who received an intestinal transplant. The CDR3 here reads CASSQKPPWNPGDTIYF. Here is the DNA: TGTGCCAGCAGCCAAAAACCCCCTTGGAACCCTGGTGACACCATATATTTT.